This TCR beta chain came from a study of CD8+CD57+ T cells in acquired aplastic anemia. The CDR3 has 14 amino acids. V lost 4 bases and J lost 4; bases outside the gene matches: 3. Germline V gene data show CDR1 as MRHNA and CDR2 as SNTAGT. This clonotype has more than one count but fewer than ten. The use of genomic DNA as template underpinned the TCR beta VDJ and CDR3 profiling. TCRdb processed the reads anew with MiXCR; each CDR3 protein has one entry. Among roughly 130,000 distinct CDR3 sequences listed, over 45% were seen once. The sequenced sample was sorted CD4+, CD8+, or CD8+CD57+ T cells (not recorded which) from PBMCs. This chain links TRBV6-4 with TRBJ2-3; 9 bases are shared with TRBD2. The clonotype originates from a human donor in good health, serving as a control. The CDR3 nucleotides are TGTGCCAGCAGTGCGGCGGGGGGGGCAGATACGCAGTATTTT. This translates into CASSAAGGADTQYF.